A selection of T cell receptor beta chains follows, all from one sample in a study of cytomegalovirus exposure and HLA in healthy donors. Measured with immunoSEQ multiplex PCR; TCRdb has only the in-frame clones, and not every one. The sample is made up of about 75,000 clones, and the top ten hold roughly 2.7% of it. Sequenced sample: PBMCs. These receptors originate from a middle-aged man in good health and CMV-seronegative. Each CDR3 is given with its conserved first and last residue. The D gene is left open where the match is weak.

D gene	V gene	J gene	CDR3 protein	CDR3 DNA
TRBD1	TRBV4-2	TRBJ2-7	CASSPPPGTGYYEQYF	TGTGCCAGCAGCCCGCCCCCCGGGACAGGGTACTACGAGCAGTACTTC
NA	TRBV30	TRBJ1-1	CAWRHGVSMNTEAFF	TGTGCCTGGAGGCACGGGGTAAGTATGAACACTGAAGCTTTCTTT
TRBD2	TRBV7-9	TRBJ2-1	CASSLWGSGGYNEQFF	TGTGCCAGCAGCTTATGGGGTAGCGGGGGCTACAATGAGCAGTTCTTC
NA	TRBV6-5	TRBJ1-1	CASSSWGGEAFF	TGTGCCAGCAGTTCCTGGGGAGGGGAAGCTTTCTTT
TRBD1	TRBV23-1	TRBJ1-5	CASSQEGAGNQPQHF	TGCGCCAGCAGCCAGGAGGGGGCCGGCAATCAGCCCCAGCATTTT
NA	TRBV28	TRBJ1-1	CASSLLFTEAFF	TGTGCCAGCAGTTTATTATTCACTGAAGCTTTCTTT
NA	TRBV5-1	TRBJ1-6	CASSVGERNSPLHF	TGCGCCAGCAGCGTGGGAGAGAGGAATTCACCCCTCCACTTT
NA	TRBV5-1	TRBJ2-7	CASSLDGRADYEQYF	TGCGCCAGCAGCTTAGATGGCAGGGCTGACTACGAGCAGTACTTC
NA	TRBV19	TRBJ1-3	CASSTTGIGGNTIYF	TGTGCCAGTAGTACCACAGGAATAGGAGGAAACACCATATATTTT
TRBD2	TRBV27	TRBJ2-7	CASSWGGVYEQYF	TGTGCCAGCAGCTGGGGAGGGGTCTACGAGCAGTACTTC
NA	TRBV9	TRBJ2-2	CASSVGRGVGTGELFF	TGTGCCAGCAGCGTAGGCAGGGGGGTCGGTACCGGGGAGCTGTTTTTT
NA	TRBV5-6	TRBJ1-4	CASSSAGGEKLFF	TGTGCCAGCAGCTCCGCGGGCGGCGAAAAACTGTTTTTT
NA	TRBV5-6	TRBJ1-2	CASSLGQANYGYTF	TGTGCCAGCAGCTTGGGACAAGCTAACTATGGCTACACCTTC
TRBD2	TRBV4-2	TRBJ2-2	CASSQALAGTGELFF	TGTGCCAGCAGCCAAGCCCTAGCGGGGACCGGGGAGCTGTTTTTT
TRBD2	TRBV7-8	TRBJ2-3	CASSLVSGLSTDTQYF	TGTGCCAGCAGCTTAGTTAGCGGGCTTAGCACAGATACGCAGTATTTT
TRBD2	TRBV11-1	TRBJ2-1	CASSPLLAGAFEQFF	TGTGCCAGCAGCCCCCTTTTAGCGGGGGCCTTTGAGCAGTTCTTC
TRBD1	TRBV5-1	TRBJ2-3	CASISAPGQGEDTQYF	TGCGCCAGCATCTCCGCGCCGGGACAGGGTGAAGATACGCAGTATTTT
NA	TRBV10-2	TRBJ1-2	CASSEREGGRGDGYTF	TGCGCCAGCAGTGAGAGGGAGGGGGGCCGAGGGGATGGCTACACCTTC
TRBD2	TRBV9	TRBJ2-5	CASKAGGHGETQYF	TGTGCCAGCAAAGCGGGGGGGCACGGAGAGACCCAGTACTTC
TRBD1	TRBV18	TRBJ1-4	CASSPGTGDPAAGKLFF	TGTGCCAGCTCACCAGGGACAGGGGACCCCGCTGCGGGGAAACTGTTTTTT
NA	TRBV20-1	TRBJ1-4	CSAPLREKLFF	TGCAGTGCGCCCCTGAGGGAAAAACTGTTTTTT
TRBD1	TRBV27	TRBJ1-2	CASSWDRLNYGYTF	TGTGCCAGCAGTTGGGACAGACTCAACTATGGCTACACCTTC